This TCR beta chain originates from a study of T cells in Graves' hyperthyroidism and ophthalmopathy. CDR1 is SNHLY, CDR2 FYNNEI, per germline. CDR3 size: 14 residues. With regard to this clonotype: This may be a read error, as it is one base from a much larger clone.

TCR beta CDR3 sequences were amplified from RNA transcripts. First-round RT-PCR with HTBI primers amplified the TCR CDR3 region. TCRdb recomputed calls from the multiplex PCR reads with MiXCR, one row per CDR3 protein. The table shows around 660,000 distinct CDR3 sequences, with 45% occurring only once. Sequencing was done on a sample of peripheral blood or thyroid tissue (not recorded which). This clonotype was obtained from an adult man with Graves' disease, either hyperthyroidism or ophthalmopathy (not recorded which). This sequence joins TRBV2 and TRBJ1-1; 7 nucleotides agree with TRBD1. CDR3 in DNA: TGTGCCAGCAGTGAGGACAGGATGAACACTGAAGCTCTCTTT. Translation gives CASSEDRMNTEALF.